This T cell receptor (beta chain) was observed in a study of regulatory T cells in long-lasting Graves disease. For the study at large: Newly diagnosed Graves' patients took antithyroid drugs under 3 months.

Combining iRepertoire HTBI primers with Arm-PCR of CDR3 regions, the authors built TCR beta libraries. Original processing notes: In the combined samples, under 80 TRBV and some 14 TRBJ segments were identified. TCRdb independently ran MiXCR on the multiplex PCR reads; one entry per CDR3 protein. The V and J calls and clone size are TCRdb's, not the authors'. The table includes 240,000 or so distinct CDR3 sequences, around 20% detected once. Notes on the study in general: New patients shared about 880 public clonotypes, fewer than the roughly 3,000 shared by persistent patients.

Time point in this sample: newly diagnosed GD, antithyroid drugs for less than 3 months. Scientists built the TCR library using RNA that was extracted from PBMCs. An endocrinology department located in Xi'an, China, was where the patients came from. Worth noting for this clonotype: Its antigen is still unknown.

This receptor was taken from a female donor with Graves disease. This specimen was peripheral blood mononuclear cells (PBMCs), taken at new diagnosis, from a patient treated with antithyroid drugs.

CDR3 protein: CASRTGTGGPYEQYF. The CDR3 nucleotides are TGTGCCAGCAGGACCGGGACAGGGGGCCCCTACGAGCAGTACTTC. The chain employs TRBV2 and TRBJ2-7, with 12 bases fitting TRBD1. The CDR3 spans 15 residues. The V segment lost 6 bases and the J segment 2 bases; nucleotides outside the gene matches: 5. Germline CDR1 and CDR2: SNHLY and FYNNEI. Full variable domain (outside the CDR3, taken from reference TRBV2 and TRBJ2-7): EPEVTQTPSHQVTQMGQEVILRCVPISNHLYFYWYRQILGQKVEFLVSFYNNEISEKSEIFDDQFSVERPDGSNFTLKIRSTKLEDSAMYFCASRTGTGGPYEQYFGPGTRLTVT.